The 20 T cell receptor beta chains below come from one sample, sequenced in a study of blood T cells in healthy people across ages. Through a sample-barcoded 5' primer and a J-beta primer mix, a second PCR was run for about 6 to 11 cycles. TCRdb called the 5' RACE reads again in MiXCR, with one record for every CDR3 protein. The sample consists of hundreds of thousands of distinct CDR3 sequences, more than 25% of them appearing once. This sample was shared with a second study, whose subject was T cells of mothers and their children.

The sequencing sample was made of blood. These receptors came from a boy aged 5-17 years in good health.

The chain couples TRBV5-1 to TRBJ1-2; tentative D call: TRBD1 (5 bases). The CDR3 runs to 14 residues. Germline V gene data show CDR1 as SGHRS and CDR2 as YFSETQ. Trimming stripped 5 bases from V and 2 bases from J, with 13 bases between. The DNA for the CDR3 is TGCGCCAGCAGTGAGGACACCATCAACTATGGCTACACCTTC. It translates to CASSEDTINYGYTF.

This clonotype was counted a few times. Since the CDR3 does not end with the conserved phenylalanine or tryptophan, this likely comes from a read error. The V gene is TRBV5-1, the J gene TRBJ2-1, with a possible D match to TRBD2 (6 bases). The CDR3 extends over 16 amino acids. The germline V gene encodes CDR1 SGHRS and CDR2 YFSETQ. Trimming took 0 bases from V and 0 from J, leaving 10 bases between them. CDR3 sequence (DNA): TGCGCCAGCAGCTTGGGGGGGGTCAGCTCCTACAATGAGCAGTTCCTC. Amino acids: CASSLGGVSSYNEQFL.

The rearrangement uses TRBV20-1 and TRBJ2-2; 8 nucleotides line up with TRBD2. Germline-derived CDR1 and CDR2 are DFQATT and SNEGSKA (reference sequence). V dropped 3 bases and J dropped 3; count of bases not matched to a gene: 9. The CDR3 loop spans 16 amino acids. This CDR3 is CSASIGGGQDTGELFF. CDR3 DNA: TGCAGTGCTAGCATTGGCGGGGGGCAGGACACCGGGGAGCTGTTTTTT.

The CDR3 DNA sequence: TGTGCCAGCAGTTACTCGTTCTTCGGTGACACAGATACGCAGTATTTT. Translated: CASSYSFFGDTDTQYF. J is TRBJ2-3 and V is TRBV6-6; no firm D call. With 0 bases removed from V and 2 bases from J, the gap between germline ends came to 12 bases. The germline gives CDR1 MNHNY, CDR2 SVGAGI (reference sequence). The CDR3 totals 16 residues.

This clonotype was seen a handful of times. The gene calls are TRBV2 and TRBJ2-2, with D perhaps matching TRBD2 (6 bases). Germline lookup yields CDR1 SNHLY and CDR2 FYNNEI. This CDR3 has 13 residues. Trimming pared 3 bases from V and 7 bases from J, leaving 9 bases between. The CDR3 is CASSDAGYGELFF. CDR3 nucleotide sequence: TGTGCCAGCAGTGATGCGGGATACGGGGAGCTGTTTTTT.

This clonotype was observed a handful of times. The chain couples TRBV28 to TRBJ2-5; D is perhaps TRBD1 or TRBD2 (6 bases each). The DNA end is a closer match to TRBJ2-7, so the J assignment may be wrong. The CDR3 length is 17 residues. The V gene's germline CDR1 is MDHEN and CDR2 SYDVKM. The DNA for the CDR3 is TGTGCCAGCAGTTTATATCCCGAGAGGGGGGTCTCCTACGAGCAGTACTTC. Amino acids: CASSLYPERGVSYEQYF.

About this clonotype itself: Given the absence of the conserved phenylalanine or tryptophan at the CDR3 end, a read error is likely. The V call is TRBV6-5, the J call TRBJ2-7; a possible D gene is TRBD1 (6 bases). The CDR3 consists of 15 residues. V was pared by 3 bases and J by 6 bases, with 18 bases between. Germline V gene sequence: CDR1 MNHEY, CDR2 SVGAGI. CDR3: CASSYLSERGSEQYL. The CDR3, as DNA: TGTGCCAGCAGTTATCTAAGTGAAAGGGGGAGCGAGCAGTACCTC.

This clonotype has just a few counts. The CDR3 sequence is CASTLSAGTDTQYF. The CDR3 DNA is TGTGCCAGCACCCTTTCAGCTGGCACAGATACGCAGTATTTT. The chain links TRBV12-3 or TRBV12-4 to TRBJ2-3; D is undetermined. CDR3 length equals 14 residues. V was trimmed by 7 bases and J by 1 base, leaving 12 bases between them.

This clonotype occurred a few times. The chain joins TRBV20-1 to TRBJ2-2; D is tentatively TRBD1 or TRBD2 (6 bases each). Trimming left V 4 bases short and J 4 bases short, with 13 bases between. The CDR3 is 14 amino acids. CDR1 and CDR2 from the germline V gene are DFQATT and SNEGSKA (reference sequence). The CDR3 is CSANGGTGTGELFF. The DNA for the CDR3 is TGCAGTGCTAACGGGGGCACGGGCACCGGGGAGCTGTTTTTT.

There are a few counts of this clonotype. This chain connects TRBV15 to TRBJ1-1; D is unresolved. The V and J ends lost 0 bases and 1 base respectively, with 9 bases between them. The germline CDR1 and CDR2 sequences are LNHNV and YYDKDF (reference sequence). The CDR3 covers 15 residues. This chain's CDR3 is CATSRDYPGNTEAFF. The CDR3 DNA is TGTGCCACCAGCAGAGATTACCCCGGGAACACTGAAGCTTTCTTT.

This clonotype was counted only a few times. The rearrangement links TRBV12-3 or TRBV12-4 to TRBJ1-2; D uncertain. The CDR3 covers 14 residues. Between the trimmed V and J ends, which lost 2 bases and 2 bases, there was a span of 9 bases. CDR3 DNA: TGTGCCAGCAGTTTAAGCGCGGCGAACTATGGCTACACCTTC. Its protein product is CASSLSAANYGYTF.

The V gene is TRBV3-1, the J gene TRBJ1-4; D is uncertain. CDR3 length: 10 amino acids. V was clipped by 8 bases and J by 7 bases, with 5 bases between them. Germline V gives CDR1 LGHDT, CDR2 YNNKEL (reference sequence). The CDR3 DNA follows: TGTGCCAGCCTTGCTGAAAAACTGTTTTTT. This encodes CASLAEKLFF.

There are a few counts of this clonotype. The CDR3 is CASSQVPRESYNEQFF. In DNA, the CDR3 is TGCGCCAGCAGCCAAGTCCCCCGGGAATCCTACAATGAGCAGTTCTTC. V and J are TRBV4-1 and TRBJ2-1; D perhaps matches TRBD2 (5 bases). The V and J ends lost 1 base and 1 base respectively, with 11 bases between them. The germline V gene encodes CDR1 MGHRA and CDR2 YSYEKL. The CDR3 runs to 16 residues.

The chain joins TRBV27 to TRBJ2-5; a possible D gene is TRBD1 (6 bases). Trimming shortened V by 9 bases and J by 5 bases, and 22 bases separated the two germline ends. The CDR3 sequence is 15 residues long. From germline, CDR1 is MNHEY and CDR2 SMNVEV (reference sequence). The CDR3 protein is CASTPTGFRGETQYF. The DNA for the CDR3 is TGTGCCAGTACGCCGACGGGATTTAGGGGGGAGACCCAGTACTTC.

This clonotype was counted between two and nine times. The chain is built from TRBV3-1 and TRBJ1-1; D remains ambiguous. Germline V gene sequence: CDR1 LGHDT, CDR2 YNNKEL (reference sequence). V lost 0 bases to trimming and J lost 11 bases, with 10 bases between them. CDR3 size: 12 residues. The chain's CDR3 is CASSQDKRRAFF. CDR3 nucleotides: TGTGCCAGCAGCCAAGACAAGAGGCGCGCTTTCTTT.

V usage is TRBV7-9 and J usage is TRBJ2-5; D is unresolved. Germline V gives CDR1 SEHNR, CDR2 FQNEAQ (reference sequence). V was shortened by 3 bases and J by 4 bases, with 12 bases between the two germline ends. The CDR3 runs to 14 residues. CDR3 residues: CASSFGDVGETQYF. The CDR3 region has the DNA TGTGCCAGCAGCTTTGGGGATGTCGGAGAGACCCAGTACTTC.

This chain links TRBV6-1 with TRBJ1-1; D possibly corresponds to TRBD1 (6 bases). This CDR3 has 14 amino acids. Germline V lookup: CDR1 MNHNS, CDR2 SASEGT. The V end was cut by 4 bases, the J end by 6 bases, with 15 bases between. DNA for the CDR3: TGTGCCAGCAGTGCGTACCCAGGGGCGGCTGAAGCTTTCTTT. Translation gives CASSAYPGAAEAFF.

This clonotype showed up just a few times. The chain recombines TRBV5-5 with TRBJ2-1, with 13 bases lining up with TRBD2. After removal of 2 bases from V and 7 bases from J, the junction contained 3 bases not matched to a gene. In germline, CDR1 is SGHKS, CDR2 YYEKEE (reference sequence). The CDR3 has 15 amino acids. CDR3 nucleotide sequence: TGTGCCAGCAGCTTACTAGCGGGGGGGTGGAATGAGCAGTTCTTC. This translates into CASSLLAGGWNEQFF. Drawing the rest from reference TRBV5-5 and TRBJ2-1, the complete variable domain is DAGVTQSPTHLIKTRGQQVTLRCSPISGHKSVSWYQQVLGQGPQFIFQYYEKEERGRGNFPDRFSARQFPNYSSELNVNALLLGDSALYLCASSLLAGGWNEQFFGPGTRLTVL.

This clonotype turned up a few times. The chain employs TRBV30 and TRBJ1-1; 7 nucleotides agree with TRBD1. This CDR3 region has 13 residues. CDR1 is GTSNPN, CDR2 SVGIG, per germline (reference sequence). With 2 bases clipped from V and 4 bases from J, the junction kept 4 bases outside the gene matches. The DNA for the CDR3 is TGTGCCTGGAGTACTCAGGGGGGCACTGAAGCTTTCTTT. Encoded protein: CAWSTQGGTEAFF.

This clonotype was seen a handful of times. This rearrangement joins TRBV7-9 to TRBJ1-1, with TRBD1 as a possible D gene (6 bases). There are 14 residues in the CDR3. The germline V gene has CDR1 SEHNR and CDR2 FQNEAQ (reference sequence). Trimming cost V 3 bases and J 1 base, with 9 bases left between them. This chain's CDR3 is CASSFRGKNTEAFF. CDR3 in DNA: TGTGCCAGCAGCTTCAGGGGCAAGAACACTGAAGCTTTCTTT.